This entry concerns a single TCR beta chain. The data originate from a study of blood T cell repertoires in COVID-19. Overall study context: The cDNA or gDNA used as material had been derived from T cells, B-cell-depleted T cells, or PBMCs.

Trimming left V 6 bases short and J 4 bases short, with 12 bases between. Looked up from germline, CDR1 is MDHEN and CDR2 is SYDVKM. This CDR3 has 13 amino acids. Produced via immunoSEQ multiplex PCR; TCRdb's table is partial and in-frame only. The sample holds tens of thousands of clones, about nine tenths seen once. Input material: peripheral blood. The origin of this receptor is a man in his 70s with active or convalescent COVID-19. The J gene is TRBJ2-5, the V gene TRBV28, with D perhaps TRBD2 (5 bases). CDR3 sequence reads: CASRLGGGETQYF. In DNA, the CDR3 is TGTGCCAGCAGGCTAGGTGGAGGAGAGACCCAGTACTTC. Full variable domain (rest looked up from reference TRBV28 and TRBJ2-5): DVKVTQSSRYLVKRTGEKVFLECVQDMDHENMFWYRQDPGLGLRLIYFSYDVKMKEKGDIPEGYSVSREKKERFSLILESASTNQTSMYLCASRLGGGETQYFGPGTRLLVL.